This section outlines one T cell receptor (beta chain) sequence together with its context. V was pared by 5 bases and J by 3 bases, with 20 bases between. Germline CDR1 reads MNHEY; CDR2 reads SMNVEV (reference sequence). The length of the CDR3 is 17 residues. The data were taken from a study of cytomegalovirus exposure and HLA in healthy donors. The wider study: The 90 to 150 validation repertoires used the same platform as the 550 to 750 first-cohort repertoires, a later analysis reported.

Here immunoSEQ multiplex PCR was the method, and the copy in TCRdb shows in-frame clones only, minus some. This sample has about 140,000 clones, with 84% found just once. The sequencing sample was made of PBMCs. The receptor was isolated from a woman between 25 and 40 years old in good health and CMV-seronegative. The chain carries TRBV27 and TRBJ1-5; a possible D gene is TRBD1 (5 bases). For the CDR3, the DNA is TGTGCCAGCAGTCCTAGACTGGGTCCGGGGGTCAATCAGCCCCAGCATTTT. It translates to CASSPRLGPGVNQPQHF.